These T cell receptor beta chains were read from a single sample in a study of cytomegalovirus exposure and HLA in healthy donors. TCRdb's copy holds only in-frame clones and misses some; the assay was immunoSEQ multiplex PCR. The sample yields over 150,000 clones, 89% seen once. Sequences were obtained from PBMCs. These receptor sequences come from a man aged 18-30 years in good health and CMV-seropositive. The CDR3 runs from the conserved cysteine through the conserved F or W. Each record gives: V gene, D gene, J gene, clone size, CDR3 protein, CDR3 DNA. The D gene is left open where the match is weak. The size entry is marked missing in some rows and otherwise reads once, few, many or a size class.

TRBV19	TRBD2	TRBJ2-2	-	CASSIGGRAGTGELFF	TGTGCCAGTAGTATTGGCGGGAGGGCTGGCACCGGGGAGCTGTTTTTT
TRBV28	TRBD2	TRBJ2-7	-	CASSNPGGATGREQYF	TGTGCCAGCAGTAACCCGGGGGGGGCGACGGGACGCGAGCAGTACTTC
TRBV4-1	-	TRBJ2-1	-	CASSQDIRVISYNEQFF	TGCGCCAGCAGCCAAGATATTCGGGTGATATCCTACAATGAGCAGTTCTTC
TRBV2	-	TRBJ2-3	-	CASRRGTNTDTQYF	TGTGCCAGCAGGCGTGGGACAAACACAGATACGCAGTATTTT
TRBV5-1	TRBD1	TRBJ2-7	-	CASSLEAGQGYEQYF	TGCGCCAGCAGCTTGGAGGCGGGACAGGGCTACGAGCAGTACTTC
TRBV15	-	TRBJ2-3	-	CATSRSEGLTDTQYF	TGTGCCACCAGCAGAAGCGAGGGCCTCACAGATACGCAGTATTTT
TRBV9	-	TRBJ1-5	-	CASSVDGLSNQPQHF	TGTGCCAGCAGCGTAGATGGACTCAGCAATCAGCCCCAGCATTTT
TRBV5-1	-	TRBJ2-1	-	CASRRAGLPYNEQFF	TGCGCCAGTCGGAGGGCGGGACTCCCGTACAATGAGCAGTTCTTC
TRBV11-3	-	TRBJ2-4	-	CASSLDGAVAKNIQYF	TGTGCCAGCAGCTTAGATGGGGCAGTAGCCAAAAACATTCAGTACTTC
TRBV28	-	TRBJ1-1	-	CASSLRRIEAFF	TGTGCCAGCAGTTTACGGAGAATTGAAGCTTTCTTT
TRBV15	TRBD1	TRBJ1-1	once	CATSRDVRGRNTEAFF	TGTGCCACCAGCAGAGATGTCAGGGGGAGGAACACTGAAGCTTTCTTT
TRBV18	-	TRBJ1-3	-	CASSPGENRNTIYF	TGTGCCAGCTCACCAGGGGAGAACCGAAACACCATATATTTT
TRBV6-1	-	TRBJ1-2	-	CASSVNSDGYTF	TGTGCCAGCAGTGTAAATTCGGATGGCTACACCTTC
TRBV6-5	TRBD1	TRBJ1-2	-	CASSYLGQGDYGYTF	TGTGCCAGCAGTTACTTGGGACAGGGGGACTATGGCTACACCTTC
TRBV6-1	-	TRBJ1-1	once	CASRSGRNTEAFF	TGTGCCAGCAGGTCGGGTCGAAACACTGAAGCTTTCTTT
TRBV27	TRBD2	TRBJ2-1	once	CASSSRPGLAGGNEQFF	TGTGCCAGCAGTTCAAGGCCGGGACTAGCGGGAGGGAATGAGCAGTTCTTC
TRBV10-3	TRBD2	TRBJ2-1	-	CAISGQTAGGEQFF	TGTGCCATCAGTGGCCAAACAGCGGGAGGAGAGCAGTTCTTC
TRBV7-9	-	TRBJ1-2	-	CASSPDITSNYGYTF	TGTGCCAGCAGTCCGGACATCACCTCTAACTATGGCTACACCTTC
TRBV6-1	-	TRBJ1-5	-	CASRGEGGTQHF	TGTGCCAGCAGGGGGGAGGGAGGGACCCAGCATTTT
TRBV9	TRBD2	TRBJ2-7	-	CASSQAGSSYEQYF	TGTGCCAGCAGCCAAGCGGGGAGCTCCTACGAGCAGTACTTC
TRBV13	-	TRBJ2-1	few	CASSLGDSPEQFF	TGTGCCAGCAGCCTCGGAGATAGTCCTGAGCAGTTCTTC
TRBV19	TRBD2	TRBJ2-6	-	CASSMGLAGIASGANVLTF	TGTGCCAGTAGTATGGGACTAGCGGGCATAGCCTCTGGGGCCAACGTCCTGACTTTC
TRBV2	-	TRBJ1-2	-	CASIGPVLVGAEGYTF	TGTGCCAGCATTGGTCCTGTTCTTGTGGGGGCGGAGGGCTACACCTTC
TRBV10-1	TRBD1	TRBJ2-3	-	CASSPDRSTDTQYF	TGCGCCAGCAGTCCGGACAGGAGCACAGATACGCAGTATTTT
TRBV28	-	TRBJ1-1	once	CASSLTGIGNTEAFF	TGTGCCAGCAGCCTCACAGGGATCGGTAACACTGAAGCTTTCTTT
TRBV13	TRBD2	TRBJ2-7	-	CASSSSGLSYEQYF	TGTGCCAGCAGCTCTAGCGGCCTCTCCTACGAGCAGTACTTC
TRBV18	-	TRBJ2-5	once	CASSPPASVPRETQYF	TGTGCCAGCTCACCACCGGCTAGCGTGCCGCGGGAGACCCAGTACTTC
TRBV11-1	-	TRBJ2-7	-	CASSPGIRSYEQYF	TGTGCCAGCAGCCCCGGGATCAGGTCCTACGAGCAGTACTTC
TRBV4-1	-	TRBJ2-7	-	CASSQVQGDYEQYF	TGCGCCAGCAGCCAAGTACAGGGCGACTACGAGCAGTACTTC
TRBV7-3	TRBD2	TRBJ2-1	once	CASSLTGGAGFNEQFF	TGTGCCAGCAGCTTAACGGGAGGGGCGGGTTTCAATGAGCAGTTCTTC
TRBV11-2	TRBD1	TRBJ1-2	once	CASSLLPGQGASQTGYTF	TGTGCCAGCAGCTTACTTCCGGGACAGGGGGCGAGCCAAACCGGCTACACCTTC
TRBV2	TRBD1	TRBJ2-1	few	CASSPGQGYNEQFF	TGTGCCAGCAGCCCGGGACAGGGTTACAATGAGCAGTTCTTC
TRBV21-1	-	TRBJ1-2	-	CASSIQGVNGYTF	TGTGCCAGCAGCATACAGGGGGTAAATGGCTACACCTTC
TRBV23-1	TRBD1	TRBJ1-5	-	CASSHQCGTGHQPQHF	TGCGCCAGCAGTCATCAATGCGGGACAGGGCATCAGCCCCAGCATTTT
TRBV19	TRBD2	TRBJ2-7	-	CASSTDSSGGYEQYF	TGTGCCAGTAGTACCGATTCTAGCGGTGGCTACGAGCAGTACTTC
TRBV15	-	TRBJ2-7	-	CATSRGRAASYEQYF	TGTGCCACCAGCAGAGGGAGGGCAGCGTCCTACGAGCAGTACTTC
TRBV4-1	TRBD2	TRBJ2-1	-	CASSQDLAGGHYNEQFF	TGCGCCAGCAGCCAAGATCTAGCGGGAGGGCACTACAATGAGCAGTTCTTC
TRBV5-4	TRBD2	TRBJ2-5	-	CASSFSGGRPQYF	TGTGCCAGCAGCTTCAGCGGGGGGAGACCCCAGTACTTC
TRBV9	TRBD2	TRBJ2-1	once	CARQRVKREGLVNEQFF	TGTGCTCGCCAGAGGGTCAAGCGGGAGGGCCTCGTCAATGAGCAGTTCTTC
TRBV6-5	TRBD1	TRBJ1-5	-	CASSYSGTGGQPQHF	TGTGCCAGCAGTTACTCCGGGACAGGAGGACAGCCCCAGCATTTT
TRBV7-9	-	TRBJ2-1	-	CASSLTGNEQFF	TGTGCCAGCAGCTTAACGGGGAATGAGCAGTTCTTC
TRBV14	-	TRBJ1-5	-	CASSQDNRSQPQHF	TGTGCCAGCAGCCAAGATAACAGGTCTCAGCCCCAGCATTTT
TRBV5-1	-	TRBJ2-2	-	CASSLRLAFANTGELFF	TGCGCCAGCAGCCTCCGCCTAGCGTTCGCGAACACCGGGGAGCTGTTTTTT
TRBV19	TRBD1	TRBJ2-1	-	CASSPDRNQYNEQFF	TGTGCCAGTAGTCCGGACAGGAACCAATACAATGAGCAGTTCTTC